These 17 T cell receptor beta chains were all obtained from the same sample, sequenced in a study of identifying expanded T cells in peripheral blood. Measured with immunoSEQ multiplex PCR; TCRdb has only the in-frame clones, and not every one. The sample records under 110,000 clones, around 85% being singletons. Source material: blood. The receptor set was obtained from a person between 18 and 75 years old in good health.

The chain joins TRBV7-2 to TRBJ1-1; D is uncertain. The CDR3 sequence is 12 residues long. Trimming stripped 7 bases from V and 1 base from J, with 7 bases between. Germline V gene data show CDR1 as SGHTA and CDR2 as FQGNSA. The CDR3 nucleotides are TGTGCCAGCACCAAACAGAACACTGAAGCTTTCTTT. Amino acids: CASTKQNTEAFF.

CDR3 in DNA: TGTGCCAGCAGCCCGACCACGGGACTAGCGGAAGAGACCCAGTACTTC. Amino acid sequence: CASSPTTGLAEETQYF. This chain joins TRBV7-2 and TRBJ2-5, with 11 bases fitting TRBD2. V gave up 5 bases and J gave up 3 bases; unmatched junction bases: 8. The CDR3 has 16 amino acids. The V gene's germline CDR1 is SGHTA and CDR2 FQGNSA. Together with reference TRBV7-2 and TRBJ2-5, the CDR3 gives the full variable domain: GAGVSQSPSNKVTEKGKDVELRCDPISGHTALYWYRQSLGQGLEFLIYFQGNSAPDKSGLPSDRFSAERTGGSVSTLTIQRTQQEDSAVYLCASSPTTGLAEETQYFGPGTRLLVL.

The chain recombines TRBV15 with TRBJ1-2, with 10 bases lining up with TRBD1. The CDR3 loop spans 16 amino acids. V was pared by 1 base and J by 8 bases, with 10 bases of the junction left unmatched. Looked up from germline, CDR1 is LNHNV and CDR2 is YYDKDF (reference sequence). The CDR3 sequence: CATSRGGDRGHLGYTF. CDR3 DNA sequence: TGTGCCACCAGCAGAGGGGGGGACAGGGGCCACTTGGGCTACACCTTC.

J is TRBJ2-7 and V is TRBV19; tentative D call: TRBD2 (5 bases). The CDR3 has 14 residues. V lost 3 bases to trimming and J lost 3 bases, with 12 bases between them. The V gene's germline CDR1 is LNHDA and CDR2 SQIVND (reference sequence). The CDR3 DNA reads TGTGCCAGTAGTATCATCAGGAGGTACTACGAGCAGTACTTC. It is translated as CASSIIRRYYEQYF. Full variable domain (outside the CDR3, taken from reference TRBV19 and TRBJ2-7): DGGITQSPKYLFRKEGQNVTLSCEQNLNHDAMYWYRQDPGQGLRLIYYSQIVNDFQKGDIAEGYSVSREKKESFPLTVTSAQKNPTAFYLCASSIIRRYYEQYFGPGTRLTVT.

The V and J genes are TRBV6-1 and TRBJ2-7, with 8 bases identical to TRBD2. The CDR3 covers 15 residues. Germline CDR1 reads MNHNS; CDR2 reads SASEGT. The V and J ends lost 2 bases and 1 base, in that order; junction bases with no gene match: 4. The CDR3 DNA reads TGTGCCAGCAGTGAACGGCTAGCGGGTTCCTACGAGCAGTACTTC. It specifies CASSERLAGSYEQYF.

This chain links TRBV4-1 with TRBJ1-2; D perhaps matches TRBD1 (5 bases). Per the germline V gene, CDR1 is MGHRA and CDR2 is YSYEKL. Trimming left V 1 base short and J 14 bases short, with 11 bases between. This CDR3 is built from 11 residues. The CDR3 bases are TGCGCCAGCAGCCAAGCGGGGGGTAGAACCTTC. Translation gives CASSQAGGRTF.

The chain combines TRBV27 with TRBJ2-7; 7 nucleotides align to TRBD2. The trim removed 6 bases at V and 4 bases at J, leaving 12 bases unmatched. Germline V gene data show CDR1 as MNHEY and CDR2 as SMNVEV (reference sequence). The CDR3 spans 15 residues. This CDR3 reads CASSLVGGTGYEQYF. The CDR3 bases are TGTGCCAGCAGCCTAGTCGGGGGGACTGGGTACGAGCAGTACTTC.

The chain couples TRBV30 to TRBJ2-6, with D unclear. V was trimmed by 4 bases and J by 5 bases, leaving 12 bases between them. Germline CDR1 is GTSNPN and CDR2 is SVGIG (reference sequence). CDR3 length equals 14 residues. As DNA, the CDR3 is TGTGCCTGGACCGGAGCAATATGGGCCAACGTCCTGACTTTC. It encodes CAWTGAIWANVLTF.

The CDR3 here is CASSRGDAGNTIYF. The CDR3 DNA is TGTGCCAGCTCGCGGGGCGACGCTGGAAACACCATATATTTT. The chain is built from TRBV18 and TRBJ1-3; perhaps TRBD1 as D (5 bases). V was cut by 6 bases and J by 2 bases, with 11 bases left in between. CDR1 KGHSH and CDR2 LQKENI come from the germline V gene. The CDR3 runs 14 residues.

The genes are TRBV5-5 and TRBJ1-2; no firm D call. V lost 4 bases to trimming and J lost 0 bases, with 10 bases between them. The CDR3 length is 14 residues. Looked up from germline, CDR1 is SGHKS and CDR2 is YYEKEE (reference sequence). CDR3 in DNA: TGTGCCAGCAGCCGACTAGGGTCTAACTATGGCTACACCTTC. Protein product: CASSRLGSNYGYTF.

J is TRBJ2-5 and V is TRBV12-5; 10 nucleotides line up with TRBD2. The CDR3 is 16 amino acids. Trimming at V came to 6 bases and at J to 5 bases, leaving 12 bases not matched to a gene. Germline values: CDR1 LGHNT, CDR2 FRNRAP. In DNA form, the CDR3 reads TGTGCTAGTGGGCAGCCTAGCGGGGGAGGACGGGAGACCCAGTACTTC. Its protein is CASGQPSGGGRETQYF.

This clone was observed once. This rearrangement joins TRBV4-3 to TRBJ1-2; D is ambiguous. The CDR3 sequence is 16 residues long. Germline-derived CDR1 and CDR2 are LGHNA and YSLEER. The germline V and J ends were trimmed by 0 bases and 3 bases, with 14 bases remaining between them. In DNA form, the CDR3 reads TGCGCCAGCAGCCAAGATAGGATACCCGACTACTATGGCTACACCTTC. Protein: CASSQDRIPDYYGYTF.

The chain carries TRBV6-5 and TRBJ2-3; the D is unclear. The length of the CDR3 is 13 residues. The V gene lost 1 base and the J gene lost 1 base, with 3 bases spanning the gap. The germline V gene has CDR1 MNHEY and CDR2 SVGAGI. The DNA of the CDR3 is TGTGCCAGCAGTTACTTCGGCACAGATACGCAGTATTTT. Encoded protein: CASSYFGTDTQYF.

V and J are TRBV10-2 and TRBJ1-5; TRBD1 matches at 7 bases. This CDR3 spans 17 amino acids. CDR1 is WSHSY, CDR2 SAAADI, per germline. V gave up 10 bases and J gave up 0 bases; unmatched junction bases: 15. CDR3 sequence: CATEKGALSYSNQPQHF. The CDR3 DNA follows: TGCGCCACCGAAAAGGGGGCCCTCTCCTATAGCAATCAGCCCCAGCATTTT.

The CDR3 DNA reads TGTGCCAGCAGTCCCCAGACAGGGCGAGAGACCCAGTACTTC. The encoded protein is CASSPQTGRETQYF. The chain joins TRBV28 to TRBJ2-5; 7 nucleotides agree with TRBD1. With V trimmed by 5 bases and J by 4 bases, 7 bases remained unmatched. This CDR3 has 14 residues. Germline V CDR1 and CDR2: MDHEN, SYDVKM. Filled out from reference TRBV28 and TRBJ2-5, the complete variable domain reads DVKVTQSSRYLVKRTGEKVFLECVQDMDHENMFWYRQDPGLGLRLIYFSYDVKMKEKGDIPEGYSVSREKKERFSLILESASTNQTSMYLCASSPQTGRETQYFGPGTRLLVL.

This chain connects TRBV27 to TRBJ2-7; D may be TRBD1 (5 bases). The V gene's germline CDR1 is MNHEY and CDR2 SMNVEV (reference sequence). The V gene lost 2 bases and the J gene lost 4 bases, with 15 bases spanning the gap. The CDR3 has 15 amino acids. CDR3 in amino acids: CASSLAGPGFYEQYF. The CDR3 DNA reads TGTGCCAGCAGTTTAGCAGGGCCCGGATTTTACGAGCAGTACTTC.

The genes are TRBV7-2 and TRBJ2-7; 8 bases align to TRBD2. Looked up from germline, CDR1 is SGHTA and CDR2 is FQGNSA. The CDR3 length is 18 residues. With 1 base clipped from V and 0 bases from J, the junction kept 11 bases outside the gene matches. In nucleotides, the CDR3 is TGTGCCAGCAGCTTAGGAGTAGCGGGGACGTATAGCTCCTACGAGCAGTACTTC. Translation: CASSLGVAGTYSSYEQYF.